This T cell receptor beta chain originates from a study of blood T cell repertoires in COVID-19. Study context: Sites across the United States, Italy and Spain contributed samples from acute and convalescent COVID-19.

The method was immunoSEQ multiplex PCR; TCRdb's version includes in-frame clones alone and lacks a portion of them. Among approximately 440,000 clones, roughly 87% were seen once, and the ten largest hold 0.6%. Trimming left V 5 bases short and J 10 bases short, with 17 bases between. Germline V CDR1 and CDR2: MDHEN, SYDVKM. This CDR3 is built from 13 residues. The sample was PBMCs or T cells enriched from blood (not recorded which). This clonotype was sampled from a man aged 18 to 29 who had recovered from COVID-19. The chain joins TRBV28 to TRBJ1-1; D possibly corresponds to TRBD1 (6 bases). The CDR3 protein is CASSIPRGGRAFF. CDR3 DNA: TGTGCCAGCAGTATCCCGAGGGGGGGGCGAGCTTTCTTT.